This T cell receptor (beta chain) came from a study of early T cells in non-severe SARS-CoV-2 infection. Study as a whole: RNA in bulk from unsorted whole blood was sequenced, and chains were unpaired.

Study-level findings and limits: Matching against VDJdb likely underestimated virus-specific expansions, favoring anti-spike CD8.

On this clonotype: Its antigen remains unknown.

Individual cDNA molecules carried attached unique molecular identifiers. TCRdb passed the 5' RACE reads through MiXCR, listing each CDR3 protein once. The sample shows approximately 67,000 distinct CDR3 sequences, approximately 9.2% of them seen only once. Sequencing was carried out using whole blood. This receptor was taken from an adult who was a healthcare worker with PCR-confirmed SARS-CoV-2 infection or an uninfected control (not recorded which).

The CDR3 reads CASSFERAFDEQFF. The CDR3 coding sequence is TGTGCCAGCAGTTTTGAGAGGGCCTTCGATGAGCAGTTCTTC. The chain is built from TRBV27 and TRBJ2-1; a possible D gene is TRBD2 (5 bases). V was pared by 3 bases and J by 8 bases, with 14 bases between. From germline, CDR1 is MNHEY and CDR2 SMNVEV (reference sequence). This CDR3 comprises 14 residues.